The text below deals with one T cell receptor (beta chain). The antigen is unknown. The same CDR3 is also encoded by other DNA sequences in this sample. The data were taken from a study of shared clonotypes between healthy human individuals. Study-level background: Per donor, CD8 memory used one plate, CD8 naive used two, CD4 memory used three and CD4 naive used three.

The repertoire was sequenced with immunoSEQ multiplex PCR; TCRdb's copy has only in-frame clones and lacks some. Among about 1.5 million clones listed, under 99% were seen once. Broader study findings: The researchers took only blood, and tissue repertoires probably look different. Few donors restricted represented genetic and exposure-history diversity.

Germline V gives CDR1 SGHRS, CDR2 YFSETQ. V trimming: 0 bases; J trimming: 9 bases; junction bases outside the gene matches: 5. The CDR3 runs to 14 residues. The source of this sequence is a man aged 25 to 40 in good health. The specimen sequenced was naive CD4+ T cells sorted from blood. Subset given: CD45RA+ positively selected. J is TRBJ2-2 and V is TRBV5-1; 7 bases map to TRBD2. The DNA of the CDR3 is TGCGCCAGCAGCTTGGCCTCGGGAGGCCGGGAGCTGTTTTTT. Translation gives CASSLASGGRELFF.